This section outlines one T cell receptor beta chain sequence together with its context. Antigen unknown. The data were obtained in a study of Ad26.COV2.S vaccination and SARS-CoV-2 variants. Whole-study context: Intramuscular Ad26.COV2.S doses were given once or twice, 56 days apart.

Study-wide results and limits: Substantial response breadth was reportedly seen for spike-specific CD8+ and CD4+ T cells after vaccination. Placebo and vaccine recipients had non-spike TCR breadth that was similar.

Treatment of the sample: 19 received Ad26.COV2.S at low or high dose, single or two shots; about 5 received placebo; per-sample allocation not given. The study sampled participants on day 63 after the first vaccine or placebo injection. At a Boston site, the person donating was an adult of 18-55 years. Assay used: immunoSEQ multiplex PCR; TCRdb lists only in-frame clones, some missing. The sample shows about 440,000 clones, about nine tenths of them seen only once. In germline, CDR1 is SGHRS, CDR2 YFSETQ. This CDR3 is built from 14 residues. Trimming pared 0 bases from V and 4 bases from J, leaving 10 bases between.

This clonotype originated in a person aged 18-65 years who received the Ad26.COV2.S COVID-19 vaccine or a placebo. The chain couples TRBV5-1 to TRBJ1-2, with D unclear. Source: peripheral blood, taken in a trial of Ad26.COV2.S vaccine versus placebo. The DNA of the CDR3 is TGCGCCAGCAGCTTGGACGGACTCGTCTATGGCTACACCTTC. Its protein is CASSLDGLVYGYTF. The variable domain in full, with the rest retrieved from reference TRBV5-1 and TRBJ1-2, is KAGVTQTPRYLIKTRGQQVTLSCSPISGHRSVSWYQQTPGQGLQFLFEYFSETQRNKGNFPGRFSGRQFSNSRSEMNVSTLELGDSALYLCASSLDGLVYGYTFGSGTRLTVV.